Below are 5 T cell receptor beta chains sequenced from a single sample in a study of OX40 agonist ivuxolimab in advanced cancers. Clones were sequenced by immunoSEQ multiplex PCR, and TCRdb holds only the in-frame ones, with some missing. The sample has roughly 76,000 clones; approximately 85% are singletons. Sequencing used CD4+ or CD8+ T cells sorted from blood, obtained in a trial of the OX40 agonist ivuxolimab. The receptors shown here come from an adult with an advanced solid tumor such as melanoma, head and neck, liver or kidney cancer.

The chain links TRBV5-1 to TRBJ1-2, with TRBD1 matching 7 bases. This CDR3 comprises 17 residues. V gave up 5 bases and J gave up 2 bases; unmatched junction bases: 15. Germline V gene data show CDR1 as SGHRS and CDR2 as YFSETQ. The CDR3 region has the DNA TGCGCCAGCAGTTTAAGACCCGGACAGGATTTCAACTATGGCTACACCTTC. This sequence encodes CASSLRPGQDFNYGYTF.

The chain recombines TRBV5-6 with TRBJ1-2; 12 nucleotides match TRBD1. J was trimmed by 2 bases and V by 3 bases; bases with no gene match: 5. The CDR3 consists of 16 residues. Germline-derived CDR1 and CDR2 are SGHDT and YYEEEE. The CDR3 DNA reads TGTGCCAGCAGCTGGGGACAGGGGGCGATGAACTATGGCTACACCTTC. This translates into CASSWGQGAMNYGYTF.

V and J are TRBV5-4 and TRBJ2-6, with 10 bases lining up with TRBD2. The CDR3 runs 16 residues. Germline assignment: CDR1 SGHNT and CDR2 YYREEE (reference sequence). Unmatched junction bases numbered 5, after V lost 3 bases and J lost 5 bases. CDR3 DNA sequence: TGTGCCAGCAGCTCGACCACTAGCGGGAGGGCCAACGTCCTGACTTTC. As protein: CASSSTTSGRANVLTF. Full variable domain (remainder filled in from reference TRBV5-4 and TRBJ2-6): ETGVTQSPTHLIKTRGQQVTLRCSSQSGHNTVSWYQQALGQGPQFIFQYYREEENGRGNFPPRFSGLQFPNYSSELNVNALELDDSALYLCASSSTTSGRANVLTFGAGSRLTVL.

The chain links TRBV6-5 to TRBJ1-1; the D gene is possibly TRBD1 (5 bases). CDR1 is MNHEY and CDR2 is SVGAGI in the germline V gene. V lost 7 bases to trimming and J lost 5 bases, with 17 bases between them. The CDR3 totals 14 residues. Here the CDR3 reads CASKLGGGSTEAFF. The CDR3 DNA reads TGTGCCAGCAAGCTGGGGGGAGGGAGTACTGAAGCTTTCTTT.

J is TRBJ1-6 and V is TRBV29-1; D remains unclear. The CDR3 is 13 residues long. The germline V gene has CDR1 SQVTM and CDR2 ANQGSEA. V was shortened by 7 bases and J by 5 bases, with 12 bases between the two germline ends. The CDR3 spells CSARADDNSPLHF. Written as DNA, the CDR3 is TGCAGCGCGCGGGCCGATGATAATTCACCCCTCCACTTT.